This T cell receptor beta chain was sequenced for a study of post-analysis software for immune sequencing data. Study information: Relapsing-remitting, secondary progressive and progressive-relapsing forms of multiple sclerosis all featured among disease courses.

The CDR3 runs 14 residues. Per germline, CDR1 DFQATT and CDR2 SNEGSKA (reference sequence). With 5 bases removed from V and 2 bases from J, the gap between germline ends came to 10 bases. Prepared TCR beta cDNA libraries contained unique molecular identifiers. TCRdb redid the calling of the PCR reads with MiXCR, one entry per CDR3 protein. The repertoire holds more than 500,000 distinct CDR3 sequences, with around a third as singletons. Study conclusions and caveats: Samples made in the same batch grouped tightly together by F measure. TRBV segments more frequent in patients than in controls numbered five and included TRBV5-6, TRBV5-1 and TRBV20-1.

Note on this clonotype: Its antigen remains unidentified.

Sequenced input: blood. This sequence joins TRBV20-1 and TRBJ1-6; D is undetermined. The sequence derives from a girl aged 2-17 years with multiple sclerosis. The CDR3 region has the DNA TGCAGTGCTCCGGACCGGGCCTATAATTCACCCCTCCACTTT. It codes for CSAPDRAYNSPLHF.